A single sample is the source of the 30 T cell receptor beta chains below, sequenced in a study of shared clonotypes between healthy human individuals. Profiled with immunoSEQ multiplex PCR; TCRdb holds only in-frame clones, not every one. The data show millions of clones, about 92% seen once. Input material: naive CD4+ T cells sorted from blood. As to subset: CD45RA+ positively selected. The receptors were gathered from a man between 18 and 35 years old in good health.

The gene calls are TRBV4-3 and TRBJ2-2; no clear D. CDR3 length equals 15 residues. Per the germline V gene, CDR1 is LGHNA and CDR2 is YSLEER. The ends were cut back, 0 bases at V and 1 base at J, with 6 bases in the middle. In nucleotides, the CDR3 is TGCGCCAGCAGCCAAGAGGCAGTGAACACCGGGGAGCTGTTTTTT. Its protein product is CASSQEAVNTGELFF.

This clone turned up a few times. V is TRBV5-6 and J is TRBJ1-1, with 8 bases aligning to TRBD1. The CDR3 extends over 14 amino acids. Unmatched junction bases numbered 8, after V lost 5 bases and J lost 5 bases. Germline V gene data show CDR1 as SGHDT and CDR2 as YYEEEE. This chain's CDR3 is CASRTGTGMTEAFF. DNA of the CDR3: TGTGCCAGCAGGACCGGGACAGGAATGACTGAAGCTTTCTTT.

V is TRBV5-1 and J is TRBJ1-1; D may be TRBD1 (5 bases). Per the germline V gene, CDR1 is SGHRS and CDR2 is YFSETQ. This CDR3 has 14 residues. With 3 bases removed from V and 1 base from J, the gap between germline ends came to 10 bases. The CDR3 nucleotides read TGCGCCAGCAGCTCCCGGGGCCCGAACACTGAAGCTTTCTTT. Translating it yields CASSSRGPNTEAFF.

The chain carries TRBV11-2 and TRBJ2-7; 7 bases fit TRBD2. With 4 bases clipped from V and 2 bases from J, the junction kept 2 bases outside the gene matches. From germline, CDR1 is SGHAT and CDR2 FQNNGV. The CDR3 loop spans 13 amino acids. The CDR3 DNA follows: TGTGCCAGCAGCTACGGGGGGACCTACGAGCAGTACTTC. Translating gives CASSYGGTYEQYF.

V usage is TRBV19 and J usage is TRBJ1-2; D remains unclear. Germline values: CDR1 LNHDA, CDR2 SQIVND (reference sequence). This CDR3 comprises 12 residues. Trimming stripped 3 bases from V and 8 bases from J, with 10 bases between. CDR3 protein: CASSIVGGGYTF. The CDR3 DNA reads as TGTGCCAGTAGTATCGTGGGCGGCGGCTACACCTTC.

Written as DNA, the CDR3 is TGTGCCAGCAGCTTATGGCAGGGAATGAACACTGAAGCTTTCTTT. It codes for CASSLWQGMNTEAFF. V gene TRBV11-2 combines with J gene TRBJ1-1; a weak D match, TRBD1 (5 bases). The CDR3 loop spans 15 amino acids. With 2 bases removed from V and 0 bases from J, the gap between germline ends came to 10 bases. The germline CDR1 and CDR2 sequences are SGHAT and FQNNGV.

The CDR3 nucleotides are TGTGCCAGTAGTCCCGAAAGGAGAACGGGACAGGGGACAGATACGCAGTATTTT. It specifies CASSPERRTGQGTDTQYF. The chain is built from TRBV19 and TRBJ2-3; 10 nucleotides line up with TRBD1. There are 18 residues in the CDR3. Germline loops: CDR1 LNHDA, CDR2 SQIVND (reference sequence). Losses at the gene ends were 5 bases for V and 3 bases for J; bases not matched to a gene: 14.

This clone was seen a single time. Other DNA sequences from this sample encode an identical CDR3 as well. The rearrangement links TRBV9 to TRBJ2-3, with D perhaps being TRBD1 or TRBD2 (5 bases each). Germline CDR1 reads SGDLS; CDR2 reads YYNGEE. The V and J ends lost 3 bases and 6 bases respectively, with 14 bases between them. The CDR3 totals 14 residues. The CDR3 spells CASSADRDLDTQYF. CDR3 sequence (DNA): TGTGCCAGCAGCGCAGACCGGGACCTCGATACGCAGTATTTT.

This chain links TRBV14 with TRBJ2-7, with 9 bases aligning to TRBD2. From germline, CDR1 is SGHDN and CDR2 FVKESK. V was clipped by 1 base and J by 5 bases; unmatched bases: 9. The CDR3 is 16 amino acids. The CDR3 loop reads CASSQGGASGIHEQYF. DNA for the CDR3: TGTGCCAGCAGCCAAGGCGGGGCTAGCGGGATACACGAGCAGTACTTC.

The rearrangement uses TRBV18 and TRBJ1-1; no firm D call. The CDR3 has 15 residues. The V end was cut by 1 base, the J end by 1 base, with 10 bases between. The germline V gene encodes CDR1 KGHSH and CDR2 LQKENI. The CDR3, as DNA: TGTGCCAGCTCACCACGCGTAGGGAAGAACACTGAAGCTTTCTTT. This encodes CASSPRVGKNTEAFF. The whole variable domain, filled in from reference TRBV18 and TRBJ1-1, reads NAGVMQNPRHLVRRRGQEARLRCSPMKGHSHVYWYRQLPEEGLKFMVYLQKENIIDESGMPKERFSAEFPKEGPSILRIQQVVRGDSAAYFCASSPRVGKNTEAFFGQGTRLTVV.

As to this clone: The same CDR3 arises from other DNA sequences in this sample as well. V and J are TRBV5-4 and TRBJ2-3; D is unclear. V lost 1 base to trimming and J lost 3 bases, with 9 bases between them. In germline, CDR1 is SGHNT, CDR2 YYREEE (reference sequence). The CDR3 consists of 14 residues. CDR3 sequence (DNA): TGTGCCAGCAGCTTGACCCCTCTGACAGATACGCAGTATTTT. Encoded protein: CASSLTPLTDTQYF.

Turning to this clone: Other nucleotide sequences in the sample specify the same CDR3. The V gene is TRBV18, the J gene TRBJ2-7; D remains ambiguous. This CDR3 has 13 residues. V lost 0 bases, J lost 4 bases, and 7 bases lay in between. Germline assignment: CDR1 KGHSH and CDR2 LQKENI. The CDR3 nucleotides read TGTGCCAGCTCACCACCGGGCCGGTACGAGCAGTACTTC. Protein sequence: CASSPPGRYEQYF.

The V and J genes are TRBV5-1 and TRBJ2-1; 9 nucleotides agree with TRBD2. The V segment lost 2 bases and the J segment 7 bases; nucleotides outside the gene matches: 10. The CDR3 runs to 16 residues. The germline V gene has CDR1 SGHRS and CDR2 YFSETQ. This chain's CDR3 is CASSFRLAGEGNEQFF. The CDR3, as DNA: TGCGCCAGCAGCTTTCGATTAGCGGGGGAGGGGAATGAGCAGTTCTTC.

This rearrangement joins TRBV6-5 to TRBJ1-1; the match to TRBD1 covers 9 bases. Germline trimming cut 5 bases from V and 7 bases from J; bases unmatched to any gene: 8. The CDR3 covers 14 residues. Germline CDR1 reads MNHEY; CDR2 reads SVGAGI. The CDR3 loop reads CASSRGQGMNEAFF. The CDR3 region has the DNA TGTGCCAGCAGTCGGGGACAGGGAATGAATGAAGCTTTCTTT.

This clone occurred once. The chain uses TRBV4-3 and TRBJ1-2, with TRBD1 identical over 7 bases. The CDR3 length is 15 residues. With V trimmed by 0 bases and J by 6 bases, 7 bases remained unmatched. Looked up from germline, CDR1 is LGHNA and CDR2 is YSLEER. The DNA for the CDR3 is TGCGCCAGCAGCCAAGATCGGAGGGGGCGAAATGGCTACACCTTC. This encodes CASSQDRRGRNGYTF.

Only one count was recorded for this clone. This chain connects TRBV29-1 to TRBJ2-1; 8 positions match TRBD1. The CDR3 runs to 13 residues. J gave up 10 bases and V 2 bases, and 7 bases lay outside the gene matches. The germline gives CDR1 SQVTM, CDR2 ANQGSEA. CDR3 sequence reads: CSVERTGTREQFF. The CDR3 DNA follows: TGCAGCGTTGAACGGACAGGGACTCGAGAGCAGTTCTTC.

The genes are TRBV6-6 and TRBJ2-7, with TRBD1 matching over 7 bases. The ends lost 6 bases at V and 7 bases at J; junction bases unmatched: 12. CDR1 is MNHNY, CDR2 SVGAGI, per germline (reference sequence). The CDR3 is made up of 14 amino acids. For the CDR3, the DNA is TGTGCCAGCAGCGACGGACAGGTCCTAAAGGAGCAGTACTTC. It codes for CASSDGQVLKEQYF.

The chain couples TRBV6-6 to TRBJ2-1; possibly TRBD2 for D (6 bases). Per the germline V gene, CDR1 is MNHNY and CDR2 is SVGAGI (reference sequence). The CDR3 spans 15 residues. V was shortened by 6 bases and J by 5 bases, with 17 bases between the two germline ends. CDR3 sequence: CASSASSGSNNEQFF. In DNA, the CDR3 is TGTGCCAGCAGCGCCTCAAGCGGGTCTAACAATGAGCAGTTCTTC.

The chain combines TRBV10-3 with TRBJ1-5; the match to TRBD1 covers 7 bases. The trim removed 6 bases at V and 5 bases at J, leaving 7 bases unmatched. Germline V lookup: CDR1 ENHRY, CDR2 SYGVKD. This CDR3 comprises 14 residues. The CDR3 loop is CAIRAGQGDQPQHF. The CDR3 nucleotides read TGTGCCATCAGGGCAGGCCAGGGGGATCAGCCCCAGCATTTT.

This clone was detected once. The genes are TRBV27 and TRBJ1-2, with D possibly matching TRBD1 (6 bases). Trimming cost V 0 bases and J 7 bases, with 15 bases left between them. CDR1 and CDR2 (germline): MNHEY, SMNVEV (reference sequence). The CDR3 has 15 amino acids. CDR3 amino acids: CASSLSGGAFSGYTF. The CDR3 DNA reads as TGTGCCAGCAGTTTATCCGGGGGCGCGTTTAGTGGCTACACCTTC.

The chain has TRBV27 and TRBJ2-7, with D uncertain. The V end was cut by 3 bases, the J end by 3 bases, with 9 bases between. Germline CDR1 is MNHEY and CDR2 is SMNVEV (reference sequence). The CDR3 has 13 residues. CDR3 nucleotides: TGTGCCAGCAGTTTTGGCAGCTACTACGAGCAGTACTTC. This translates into CASSFGSYYEQYF.

This chain's CDR3 is CASSLLPTEAFF. The CDR3 DNA is TGTGCCAGCAGCTTATTACCGACTGAAGCTTTCTTT. The V and J genes are TRBV5-5 and TRBJ1-1; D ambiguous. The germline gives CDR1 SGHKS, CDR2 YYEKEE (reference sequence). The CDR3 runs 12 residues. Trimming left V 2 bases short and J 5 bases short, with 7 bases between.

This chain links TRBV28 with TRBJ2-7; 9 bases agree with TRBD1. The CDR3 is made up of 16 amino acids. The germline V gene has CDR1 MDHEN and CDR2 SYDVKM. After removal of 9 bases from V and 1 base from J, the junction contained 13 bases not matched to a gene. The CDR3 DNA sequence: TGTGCCAGTGTCAACCCGTCCGGGACAGGGTCCTACGAGCAGTACTTC. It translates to CASVNPSGTGSYEQYF. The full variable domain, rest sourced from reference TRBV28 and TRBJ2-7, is DVKVTQSSRYLVKRTGEKVFLECVQDMDHENMFWYRQDPGLGLRLIYFSYDVKMKEKGDIPEGYSVSREKKERFSLILESASTNQTSMYLCASVNPSGTGSYEQYFGPGTRLTVT.

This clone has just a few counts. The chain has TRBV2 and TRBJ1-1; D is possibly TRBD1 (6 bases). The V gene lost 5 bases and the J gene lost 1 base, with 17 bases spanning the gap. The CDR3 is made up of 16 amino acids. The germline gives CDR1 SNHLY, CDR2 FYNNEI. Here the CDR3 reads CASSTRTARGNTEAFF. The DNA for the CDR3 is TGTGCCAGCAGTACCCGAACGGCCAGGGGGAACACTGAAGCTTTCTTT. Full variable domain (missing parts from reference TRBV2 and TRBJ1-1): EPEVTQTPSHQVTQMGQEVILRCVPISNHLYFYWYRQILGQKVEFLVSFYNNEISEKSEIFDDQFSVERPDGSNFTLKIRSTKLEDSAMYFCASSTRTARGNTEAFFGQGTRLTVV.

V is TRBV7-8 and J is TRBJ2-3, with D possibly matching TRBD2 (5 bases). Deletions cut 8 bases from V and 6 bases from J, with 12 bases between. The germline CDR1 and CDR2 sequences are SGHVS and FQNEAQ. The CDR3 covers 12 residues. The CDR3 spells CASAGTGDTQYF. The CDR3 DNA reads TGTGCCAGCGCGGGTACCGGGGATACGCAGTATTTT.

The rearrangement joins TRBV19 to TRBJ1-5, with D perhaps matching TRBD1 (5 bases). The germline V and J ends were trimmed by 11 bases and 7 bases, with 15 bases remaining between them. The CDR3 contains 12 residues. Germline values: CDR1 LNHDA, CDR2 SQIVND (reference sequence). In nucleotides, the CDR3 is TGTGCCTCCAAGAGGGGAAGCCAGCCCCAGCATTTT. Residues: CASKRGSQPQHF.

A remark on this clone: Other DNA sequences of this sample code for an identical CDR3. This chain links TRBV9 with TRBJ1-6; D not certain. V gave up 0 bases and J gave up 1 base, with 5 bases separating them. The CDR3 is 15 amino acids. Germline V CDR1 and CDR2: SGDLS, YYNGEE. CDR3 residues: CASSVGGSYNSPLHF. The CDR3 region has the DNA TGTGCCAGCAGCGTAGGGGGTTCCTATAATTCACCCCTCCACTTT.

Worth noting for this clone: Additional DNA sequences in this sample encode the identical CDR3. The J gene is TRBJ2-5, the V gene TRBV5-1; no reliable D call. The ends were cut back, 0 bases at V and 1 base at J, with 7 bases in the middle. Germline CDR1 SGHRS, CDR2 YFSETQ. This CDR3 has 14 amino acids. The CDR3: CASSLGGSQETQYF. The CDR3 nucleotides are TGCGCCAGCAGCTTGGGGGGAAGCCAAGAGACCCAGTACTTC.

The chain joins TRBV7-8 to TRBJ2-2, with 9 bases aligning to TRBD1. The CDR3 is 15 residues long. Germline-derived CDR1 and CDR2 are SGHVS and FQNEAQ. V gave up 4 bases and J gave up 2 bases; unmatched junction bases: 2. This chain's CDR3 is CASSSGQGNTGELFF. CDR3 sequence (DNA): TGTGCCAGCAGCTCGGGACAGGGTAACACCGGGGAGCTGTTTTTT.

CDR3 bases: TGTGCCATCAGTGAGGCCAGGCCCTCCTCTGGGGCCAACGTCCTGACTTTC. Residues: CAISEARPSSGANVLTF. The V gene is TRBV10-3, the J gene TRBJ2-6; D is unclear. The CDR3 covers 17 residues. Trimming cost V 2 bases and J 0 bases, with 11 bases left between them. Germline loops: CDR1 ENHRY, CDR2 SYGVKD.